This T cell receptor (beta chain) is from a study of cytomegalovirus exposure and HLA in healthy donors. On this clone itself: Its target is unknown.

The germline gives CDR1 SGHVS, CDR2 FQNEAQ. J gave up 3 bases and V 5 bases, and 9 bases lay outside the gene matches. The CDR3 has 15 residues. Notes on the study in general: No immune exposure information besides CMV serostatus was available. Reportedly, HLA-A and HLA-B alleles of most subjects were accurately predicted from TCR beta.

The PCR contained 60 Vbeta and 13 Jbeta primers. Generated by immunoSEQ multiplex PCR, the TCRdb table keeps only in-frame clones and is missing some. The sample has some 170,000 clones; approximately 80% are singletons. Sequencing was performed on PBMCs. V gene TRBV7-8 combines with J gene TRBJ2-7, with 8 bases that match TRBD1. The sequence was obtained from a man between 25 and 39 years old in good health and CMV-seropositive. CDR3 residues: CASSLKGQEDYEQYF. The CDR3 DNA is TGTGCCAGCAGCCTGAAGGGACAGGAGGACTACGAGCAGTACTTC.